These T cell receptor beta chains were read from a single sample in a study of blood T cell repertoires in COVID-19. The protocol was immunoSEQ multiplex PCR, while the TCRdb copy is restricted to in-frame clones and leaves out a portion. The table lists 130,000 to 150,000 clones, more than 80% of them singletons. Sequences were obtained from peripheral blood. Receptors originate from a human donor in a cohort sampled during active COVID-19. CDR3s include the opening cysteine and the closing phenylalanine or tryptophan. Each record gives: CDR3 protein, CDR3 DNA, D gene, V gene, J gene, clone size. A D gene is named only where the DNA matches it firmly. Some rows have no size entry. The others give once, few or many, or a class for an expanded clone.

CASSSLANSNTEELFF	TGCGCCAGCAGCTCACTAGCTAATTCGAACACCGAGGAGCTGTTTTTT	NA	TRBV5-1	TRBJ2-2	once
CASRQTRQFHQPQHF	TGTGCCAGCAGGCAAACTAGGCAGTTTCATCAGCCCCAGCATTTT	NA	TRBV27	TRBJ1-5	once
CASSSSGGQLNQPQHF	TGTGCCAGCAGCAGCTCAGGGGGCCAACTCAATCAGCCCCAGCATTTT	TRBD1	TRBV5-6	TRBJ1-5	NA
CASQRVANTGELFF	TGTGCCAGCCAAAGAGTTGCGAACACCGGGGAGCTGTTTTTT	NA	TRBV6-5	TRBJ2-2	NA
CASSPRLRSGLAGGASYNEQFF	TGTGCTAGCAGCCCGCGGCTCCGATCGGGACTAGCGGGGGGGGCATCCTACAATGAGCAGTTCTTC	TRBD2	TRBV7-7	TRBJ2-1	NA
CASRGTGDNSPLHF	TGCGCCAGCAGGGGGACAGGGGATAATTCACCCCTCCACTTT	TRBD1	TRBV5-1	TRBJ1-6	NA
CASRPNPGSTGELFF	TGTGCCAGCAGACCTAACCCGGGGAGCACCGGGGAGCTGTTTTTT	NA	TRBV9	TRBJ2-2	NA
CASSPGRAARNGYTF	TGCGCCAGCAGCCCCGGCAGGGCCGCGAGGAATGGCTACACCTTC	NA	TRBV5-1	TRBJ1-2	NA
CASSEGAGGFYGYTF	TGTGCCAGCAGTGAAGGGGCAGGGGGGTTCTATGGCTACACCTTC	TRBD1	TRBV6-1	TRBJ1-2	NA
CASRPGGQFNTGELFF	TGCGCCAGCAGACCGGGGGGGCAGTTTAACACCGGGGAGCTGTTTTTT	TRBD2	TRBV10-2	TRBJ2-2	few
CASSEAMGLPNYGYTF	TGTGCCAGCAGTGAAGCGATGGGGCTCCCTAACTATGGCTACACCTTC	NA	TRBV6-1	TRBJ1-2	NA
CASSQALAADTQYF	TGTGCCAGCAGCCAAGCCCTAGCGGCCGATACGCAGTATTTT	TRBD2	TRBV14	TRBJ2-3	NA
CASSPNRGETQYF	TGTGCCAGCAGTCCTAATAGGGGGGAGACCCAGTACTTC	NA	TRBV27	TRBJ2-5	NA
CASSRSTVPPTEAFF	TGCGCCAGCAGCCGTTCGACAGTCCCCCCCACTGAAGCTTTCTTT	NA	TRBV5-1	TRBJ1-1	once
CASSLEGTDTQYF	TGCGCCAGCAGCTTGGAGGGGACAGATACGCAGTATTTT	NA	TRBV5-1	TRBJ2-3	NA
CAIRRTSGTNTGELFF	TGTGCCATCAGGAGGACTAGCGGCACGAACACCGGGGAGCTGTTTTTT	TRBD2	TRBV10-3	TRBJ2-2	NA
CASSQEGQASRASDTDTQYF	TGCGCCAGCAGCCAAGAGGGACAGGCCTCAAGGGCTAGCGACACAGATACGCAGTATTTT	TRBD1	TRBV4-1	TRBJ2-3	once
CASSIAGDETGLLYSNQPQHF	TGTGCCAGTAGTATAGCTGGAGACGAGACAGGCCTCCTCTATAGCAATCAGCCCCAGCATTTT	NA	TRBV19	TRBJ1-5	NA
CASSLGTGGLGTGELFF	TGTGCCAGCAGCTTGGGGACAGGGGGCCTGGGGACCGGGGAGCTGTTTTTT	TRBD1	TRBV5-4	TRBJ2-2	NA
CASSTGVVNTEAFF	TGTGCCAGCAGCACCGGGGTGGTGAACACTGAAGCTTTCTTT	NA	TRBV7-9	TRBJ1-1	NA
CASSSQETQYF	TGTGCCAGCAGTTCGCAGGAGACCCAGTACTTC	NA	TRBV28	TRBJ2-5	NA
CASSLRQDTDTQYF	TGTGCCAGCAGCTTAAGGCAGGATACAGATACGCAGTATTTT	NA	TRBV7-9	TRBJ2-3	NA